This T cell receptor (beta chain) is drawn from a study of early T cells in non-severe SARS-CoV-2 infection (dated by TCRdb to about 2021). About the full investigation: Because TCR sequencing was done on bulk RNA from unsorted whole blood, the alpha and beta chains could not be paired.

Overall study outcomes, separate from this receptor: VDJdb matching was skewed toward anti-spike CD8 responses and likely underestimated virus-specific expansions, missing private and CD4 specificities.

This clonotype was observed a handful of times. Its cognate antigen has yet to be identified. Within one base of it there is no much larger clone, and no base qualities were kept. Receptor amplification or capture employed 5' RACE. The data were produced on a NextSeq 500. To correct for sequencing error and PCR bias, the TCR library protocol tagged individual cDNA molecules with unique molecular identifiers. TCR alpha and beta chains were both sequenced, and the abundances of alpha and beta sequences in each sample were closely correlated with each other. The source study handled its data this way. Decombinator V4 was used to annotate the V gene, J gene and CDR3 of the TCR sequences. TCRs were defined as expanded if a significant change between any two time points was detected under a Poisson model with p below 0.0001. Abundances of TCRs were expressed as counts per million after normalisation to the total number of TCRs sequenced in each sample. TRAV1-2 paired with TRAJ12, TRAJ20 or TRAJ33 defined MAIT TCRs, while TRAV10 paired with TRAJ18 defined iNKT TCRs. A search of VDJdb, accessed on 1 November 2021, was run for TCRs annotated to CMV, EBV and SARS-CoV-2, with TCRs annotated for multiple antigens excluded. The public reads were run again by TCRdb, first through fastp at Q25 and then through MiXCR, and only productive beta chains were kept. Rows are unified per CDR3 protein, each entry keeping the most common DNA and genes. TCRdb's processing, not the study's, gives the V and J calls here. For this sample there are tens of thousands of distinct CDR3 sequences; less than 15% appear just once. The ten biggest clones cover about 5% of the sample.

As encoded in the germline V gene, CDR1 is SQVTM while CDR2 is ANQGSEA. Ends trimmed: V by 5 bases, J by 6 bases; bases unmatched to a gene: 6. The CDR3 sequence holds 12 residues, the cysteine and phenylalanine included. The retained sequence is limited to the CDR3, 36 bases, with the frame set at the first base. A case-control design nested within a healthcare worker cohort in London, UK, was used, with weekly nasopharyngeal swab PCR tests and blood sampling performed. Healthcare workers were recruited during the week of the UK lockdown, between 23 and 31 March 2020, and followed weekly for up to about 16 weeks.

This TCR was sampled from an adult who was a healthcare worker with PCR-confirmed SARS-CoV-2 infection or an uninfected control (not recorded which). Here the chain combines TRBV29-1 and TRBJ1-2; TRBD1 aligns with 7 central bases. Sequenced: whole blood. The DNA sequence is as follows: TGCAGCGTTCAGACAGGGTCCCATGGCTACACCTTC. Its coded protein is CSVQTGSHGYTF.